The 18 T cell receptor beta chains below come from one sample, sequenced in a study of cytomegalovirus exposure and HLA in healthy donors. The PCR had 60 Vbeta and 13 Jbeta primers. Profiling relied on immunoSEQ multiplex PCR, and the TCRdb table lists in-frame clones only, not all of them. The repertoire holds tens of thousands of clones, around 81% seen once, with about 0.5% in the top ten. What was sequenced was PBMCs. The receptors were sampled from a man aged 30 to 45 in good health and CMV-seronegative.

This clone has a handful of counts. The rearrangement joins TRBV4-3 to TRBJ1-1, with D uncertain. Per the germline V gene, CDR1 is LGHNA and CDR2 is YSLEER. V lost 1 base to trimming and J lost 2 bases, with 11 bases between them. The CDR3 has 15 residues. The CDR3 here is CASSQVDKGNTEAFF. The DNA of the CDR3 is TGCGCCAGCAGCCAAGTTGACAAAGGAAACACTGAAGCTTTCTTT.

The chain employs TRBV9 and TRBJ1-2, with D perhaps matching TRBD1 (5 bases). The germline CDR1 and CDR2 sequences are SGDLS and YYNGEE. This CDR3 region has 16 residues. V was cut by 2 bases and J by 4 bases, with 18 bases left in between. Written as DNA, the CDR3 is TGTGCCAGCAGCGTGTGGGTCTCCCCCGGGGGCTATGGCTACACCTTC. Amino acids: CASSVWVSPGGYGYTF.

This clone was recorded a few times. V is TRBV4-1 and J is TRBJ2-7; D might be TRBD1 (5 bases). The germline V gene has CDR1 MGHRA and CDR2 YSYEKL. Trimming stripped 4 bases from V and 5 bases from J, with 15 bases between. This CDR3 has 14 amino acids. This chain's CDR3 is CASSPGGRVDEQYV. CDR3 DNA: TGCGCCAGCAGCCCCGGCGGCAGGGTAGACGAGCAGTACGTC.

This clone has only one observation. At one end the junction does not follow the germline gene, possibly because of a read error. V is TRBV11-2 and J is TRBJ1-2; D is perhaps TRBD1 (6 bases). The germline gives CDR1 SGHAT, CDR2 FQNNGV. The CDR3 is 13 residues long. The CDR3 loop is CASSLVPDTGPHF. The CDR3 DNA sequence: TGTGCCAGCAGCTTAGTCCCCGACACAGGGCCTCATTTC.

The chain uses TRBV11-3 and TRBJ2-1; the D gene is possibly TRBD2 (6 bases). Trimming took 3 bases from V and 7 from J, leaving 22 bases between them. The CDR3 sequence is 17 residues long. CDR1 is SGHNT, CDR2 YENEEA, per germline. CDR3 protein: CASSFIAPGTDQNEQFF. The CDR3 nucleotides read TGTGCCAGCAGCTTCATTGCACCAGGGACTGACCAAAATGAGCAGTTCTTC.

The rearrangement links TRBV9 to TRBJ1-4; possibly TRBD1 for D (5 bases). The CDR3 loop spans 14 amino acids. V gave up 4 bases and J gave up 6 bases, with 13 bases separating them. From germline, CDR1 is SGDLS and CDR2 YYNGEE. The CDR3 nucleotides are TGTGCCAGCAGCCCTGGCCGGGACTATGAAAAACTGTTTTTT. Amino acids: CASSPGRDYEKLFF.

This clone was seen a single time. The genes are TRBV21-1 and TRBJ1-3; the DNA was not compared with TRBD1, the D call given in the table. TRBV21-1 constitutes a pseudogene. The CDR3 is 17 residues long. This CDR3 is CASSTPGQGAREDTIYF. The DNA of the CDR3 is TGTGCCAGCAGTACCCCGGGACAGGGGGCAAGAGAGGACACCATATATTTT.

In DNA form, the CDR3 reads TGTGCCAGCAGCTTAAACCCAGGACAGGGAACTTCCTACGAGCAGTACTTC. Translated: CASSLNPGQGTSYEQYF. This rearrangement joins TRBV11-2 to TRBJ2-7; 8 nucleotides align to TRBD1. This CDR3 contains 17 residues. J lost 1 base, V lost 2 bases, and 10 bases had no gene match. Germline V gene data show CDR1 as SGHAT and CDR2 as FQNNGV.

This chain joins TRBV5-4 and TRBJ2-7; 7 positions match TRBD2. CDR1 is SGHNT and CDR2 is YYREEE in the germline V gene (reference sequence). This CDR3 is built from 16 residues. Losses at the gene ends were 1 base for V and 4 bases for J; bases not matched to a gene: 11. In DNA, the CDR3 is TGTGCCAGCAGCTTGTTCGGGGGGTCTAATGTATACGAGCAGTACTTC. Its translation: CASSLFGGSNVYEQYF. Drawing the rest from reference TRBV5-4 and TRBJ2-7, the complete variable domain is ETGVTQSPTHLIKTRGQQVTLRCSSQSGHNTVSWYQQALGQGPQFIFQYYREEENGRGNFPPRFSGLQFPNYSSELNVNALELDDSALYLCASSLFGGSNVYEQYFGPGTRLTVT.

This sequence joins TRBV9 and TRBJ2-3; possibly TRBD1 for D (5 bases). Trimming cost V 0 bases and J 3 bases, with 14 bases left between them. Germline V gene data show CDR1 as SGDLS and CDR2 as YYNGEE. The CDR3 loop spans 16 amino acids. The CDR3 protein is CASSVDLQGSTDTQYF. The DNA for the CDR3 is TGTGCCAGCAGCGTAGATTTGCAGGGCTCGACAGATACGCAGTATTTT.

The chain couples TRBV11-2 to TRBJ2-5; TRBD1 matches at 8 bases. Germline CDR1 and CDR2: SGHAT and FQNNGV. V gave up 5 bases and J gave up 4 bases; unmatched junction bases: 9. The CDR3 extends over 15 amino acids. Here the CDR3 DNA reads TGTGCCAGCAGCGAGGGGGGTGGACAGGGAGAGACCCAGTACTTC. Translation gives CASSEGGGQGETQYF.

The genes are TRBV6-4 and TRBJ2-1, with a tentative D call TRBD2 (5 bases). CDR3 length: 17 residues. From germline, CDR1 is MRHNA and CDR2 SNTAGT. The V end lost 2 bases, the J end lost 8 bases, and 22 bases lay between the germline ends. The CDR3 nucleotides are TGTGCCAGCAGTGACCCCGGGCTAGCATCCTCCTTCTATGAGCAGTTCTTC. Its translation is CASSDPGLASSFYEQFF.

This chain connects TRBV5-4 to TRBJ1-2; 7 bases align to TRBD1. Unmatched junction bases numbered 4, after V lost 2 bases and J lost 6 bases. The CDR3 extends over 13 amino acids. Per the germline V gene, CDR1 is SGHNT and CDR2 is YYREEE (reference sequence). The CDR3 protein is CASSFEGAHGYTF. CDR3 DNA sequence: TGTGCCAGCAGCTTCGAGGGGGCTCATGGCTACACCTTC. Supplemented by reference TRBV5-4 and TRBJ1-2, the full variable domain reads ETGVTQSPTHLIKTRGQQVTLRCSSQSGHNTVSWYQQALGQGPQFIFQYYREEENGRGNFPPRFSGLQFPNYSSELNVNALELDDSALYLCASSFEGAHGYTFGSGTRLTVV.

This chain connects TRBV7-9 to TRBJ1-1; unclear D gene. The CDR3 runs 12 residues. V was clipped by 3 bases and J by 4 bases, with 6 bases between them. Germline V CDR1 and CDR2: SEHNR, FQNEAQ (reference sequence). The CDR3 spells CASSFQVTEAFF. The CDR3 coding sequence is TGTGCCAGCAGCTTTCAGGTCACTGAAGCTTTCTTT. The complete variable domain, with remaining parts taken from reference TRBV7-9 and TRBJ1-1, reads DTGVSQNPRHKITKRGQNVTFRCDPISEHNRLYWYRQTLGQGPEFLTYFQNEAQLEKSRLLSDRFSAERPKGSFSTLEIQRTEQGDSAMYLCASSFQVTEAFFGQGTRLTVV.

The chain couples TRBV6-6 to TRBJ2-7; a possible D gene is TRBD1 (7 bases). CDR1 is MNHNY, CDR2 SVGAGI, per germline (reference sequence). The CDR3 covers 15 residues. The V end was cut by 7 bases, the J end by 2 bases, with 18 bases between. The chain's CDR3 is CASTRGTETTYEQYF. CDR3 bases: TGTGCCAGCACCCGCGGGACAGAGACAACCTACGAGCAGTACTTC.

This clone has only a few counts. The chain is built from TRBV6-6 and TRBJ1-1, with TRBD1 matching over 10 bases. This CDR3 is 13 amino acids long. Germline CDR1 reads MNHNY; CDR2 reads SVGAGI (reference sequence). V gave up 5 bases and J gave up 5 bases; unmatched junction bases: 2. CDR3 in amino acids: CASSMGQGTEAFF. The CDR3 DNA reads TGTGCCAGCAGTATGGGACAGGGGACTGAAGCTTTCTTT.

V is TRBV10-1 and J is TRBJ2-1; TRBD2 agrees at 12 bases. Germline-derived CDR1 and CDR2 are WNHNN and SYGVQD (reference sequence). Trimming at V came to 3 bases and at J to 1 base, leaving 13 bases not matched to a gene. There are 20 residues in the CDR3. The CDR3 DNA is TGCGCCAGCAGTGATAGTTGGGGACTAGCGGGTGTTACTTCCTACAATGAGCAGTTCTTC. Encoded protein: CASSDSWGLAGVTSYNEQFF.

In this sample, this clone turned up a few times. The chain links TRBV2 to TRBJ2-7, with TRBD2 matching 9 bases. With 3 bases clipped from V and 6 bases from J, the junction kept 3 bases outside the gene matches. Germline V gives CDR1 SNHLY, CDR2 FYNNEI. The CDR3 runs 13 residues. CDR3 nucleotide sequence: TGTGCCAGCAGTGACGGGACTAGCCTCGAGCAGTACGTC. Translation gives CASSDGTSLEQYV.